This passage covers 5 T cell receptor beta chains from one sample sequenced in a study of spatial heterogeneity in lung cancer. The time point is: sample taken at primary tumor resection. Unsorted whole RNA from tumor, nontumor lung or frozen PBMC underwent sequencing. TCRdb processed the 5' RACE reads anew with MiXCR; each CDR3 protein has one entry. Here the sample spans roughly 4,500 distinct CDR3 sequences, 30% to 40% being singletons. Specimen: PBMCs, collected at surgery. The source of these receptors is a male donor with early-stage non-small cell lung cancer.

This clonotype showed up just once. This beta chain is off target for a library built for alpha chains, so its abundance means little. The rearrangement links TRBV7-3 to TRBJ2-5, with 9 bases that match TRBD2. This CDR3 comprises 15 residues. With 5 bases clipped from V and 5 bases from J, the junction kept 9 bases outside the gene matches. Germline V lookup: CDR1 SGHTA, CDR2 FQGTGA. The CDR3 bases are TGTGCCAGCAGCCTCAATAGCGGGAGAGGCGAGACCCAGTACTTC. Its protein product is CASSLNSGRGETQYF. The variable domain in full, completed from reference TRBV7-3 and TRBJ2-5, reads GAGVSQTPSNKVTEKGKYVELRCDPISGHTALYWYRQSLGQGPEFLIYFQGTGAADDSGLPNDRFFAVRPEGSVSTLKIQRTERGDSAVYLCASSLNSGRGETQYFGPGTRLLVL.

Notes on this clonotype: This beta chain appears as a stray read in a library generated for alpha chains; its size is not informative. The rearrangement joins TRBV7-2 to TRBJ2-1; D is unresolved. The germline V gene encodes CDR1 SGHTA and CDR2 FQGNSA. This CDR3 is built from 14 residues. V was cut by 1 base and J by 4 bases, with 8 bases left in between. The chain's CDR3 is CASSLVSEYNEQFF. The CDR3 DNA sequence: TGTGCCAGCAGCTTAGTTTCTGAATACAATGAGCAGTTCTTC. Looking up the rest from reference TRBV7-2 and TRBJ2-1 gives the full variable domain: GAGVSQSPSNKVTEKGKDVELRCDPISGHTALYWYRQSLGQGLEFLIYFQGNSAPDKSGLPSDRFSAERTGGSVSTLTIQRTQQEDSAVYLCASSLVSEYNEQFFGPGTRLTVL.

Turning to this clonotype: A library prepared for alpha chains yielded this beta chain as an off-target read; its size is of little meaning. This sequence joins TRBV24-1 and TRBJ2-3; D uncertain. Germline V CDR1 and CDR2: KGHDR, SFDVKD. V lost 0 bases, J lost 1 base, and 4 bases lay in between. This CDR3 contains 14 residues. CDR3 nucleotides: TGTGCCACCAGTGATTTGCACGGCACAGATACGCAGTATTTT. Its protein is CATSDLHGTDTQYF.

On this clonotype: With the library built for alpha chains, this beta chain is off target and its frequency is not meaningful. V is TRBV12-3 or TRBV12-4 and J is TRBJ2-7; possibly TRBD1 for D (7 bases). This CDR3 contains 13 residues. V was trimmed by 6 bases and J by 3 bases, leaving 12 bases between them. DNA of the CDR3: TGTGCCAGCAGGGAGGGGGCAGGCTACGAGCAGTACTTC. Residues: CASREGAGYEQYF.

Only a few counts were recorded for this clonotype. This beta chain is an unintended read in a library built for alpha chains; its size means little. V gene TRBV20-1 combines with J gene TRBJ2-7; perhaps TRBD1 as D (5 bases). Germline V gives CDR1 DFQATT, CDR2 SNEGSKA (reference sequence). V lost 6 bases and J 4 bases, leaving 16 bases between the germline ends. This CDR3 region has 13 residues. This chain's CDR3 is CSAELSGAYEQYF. The DNA for the CDR3 is TGCAGTGCAGAACTTAGTGGGGCTTACGAGCAGTACTTC.